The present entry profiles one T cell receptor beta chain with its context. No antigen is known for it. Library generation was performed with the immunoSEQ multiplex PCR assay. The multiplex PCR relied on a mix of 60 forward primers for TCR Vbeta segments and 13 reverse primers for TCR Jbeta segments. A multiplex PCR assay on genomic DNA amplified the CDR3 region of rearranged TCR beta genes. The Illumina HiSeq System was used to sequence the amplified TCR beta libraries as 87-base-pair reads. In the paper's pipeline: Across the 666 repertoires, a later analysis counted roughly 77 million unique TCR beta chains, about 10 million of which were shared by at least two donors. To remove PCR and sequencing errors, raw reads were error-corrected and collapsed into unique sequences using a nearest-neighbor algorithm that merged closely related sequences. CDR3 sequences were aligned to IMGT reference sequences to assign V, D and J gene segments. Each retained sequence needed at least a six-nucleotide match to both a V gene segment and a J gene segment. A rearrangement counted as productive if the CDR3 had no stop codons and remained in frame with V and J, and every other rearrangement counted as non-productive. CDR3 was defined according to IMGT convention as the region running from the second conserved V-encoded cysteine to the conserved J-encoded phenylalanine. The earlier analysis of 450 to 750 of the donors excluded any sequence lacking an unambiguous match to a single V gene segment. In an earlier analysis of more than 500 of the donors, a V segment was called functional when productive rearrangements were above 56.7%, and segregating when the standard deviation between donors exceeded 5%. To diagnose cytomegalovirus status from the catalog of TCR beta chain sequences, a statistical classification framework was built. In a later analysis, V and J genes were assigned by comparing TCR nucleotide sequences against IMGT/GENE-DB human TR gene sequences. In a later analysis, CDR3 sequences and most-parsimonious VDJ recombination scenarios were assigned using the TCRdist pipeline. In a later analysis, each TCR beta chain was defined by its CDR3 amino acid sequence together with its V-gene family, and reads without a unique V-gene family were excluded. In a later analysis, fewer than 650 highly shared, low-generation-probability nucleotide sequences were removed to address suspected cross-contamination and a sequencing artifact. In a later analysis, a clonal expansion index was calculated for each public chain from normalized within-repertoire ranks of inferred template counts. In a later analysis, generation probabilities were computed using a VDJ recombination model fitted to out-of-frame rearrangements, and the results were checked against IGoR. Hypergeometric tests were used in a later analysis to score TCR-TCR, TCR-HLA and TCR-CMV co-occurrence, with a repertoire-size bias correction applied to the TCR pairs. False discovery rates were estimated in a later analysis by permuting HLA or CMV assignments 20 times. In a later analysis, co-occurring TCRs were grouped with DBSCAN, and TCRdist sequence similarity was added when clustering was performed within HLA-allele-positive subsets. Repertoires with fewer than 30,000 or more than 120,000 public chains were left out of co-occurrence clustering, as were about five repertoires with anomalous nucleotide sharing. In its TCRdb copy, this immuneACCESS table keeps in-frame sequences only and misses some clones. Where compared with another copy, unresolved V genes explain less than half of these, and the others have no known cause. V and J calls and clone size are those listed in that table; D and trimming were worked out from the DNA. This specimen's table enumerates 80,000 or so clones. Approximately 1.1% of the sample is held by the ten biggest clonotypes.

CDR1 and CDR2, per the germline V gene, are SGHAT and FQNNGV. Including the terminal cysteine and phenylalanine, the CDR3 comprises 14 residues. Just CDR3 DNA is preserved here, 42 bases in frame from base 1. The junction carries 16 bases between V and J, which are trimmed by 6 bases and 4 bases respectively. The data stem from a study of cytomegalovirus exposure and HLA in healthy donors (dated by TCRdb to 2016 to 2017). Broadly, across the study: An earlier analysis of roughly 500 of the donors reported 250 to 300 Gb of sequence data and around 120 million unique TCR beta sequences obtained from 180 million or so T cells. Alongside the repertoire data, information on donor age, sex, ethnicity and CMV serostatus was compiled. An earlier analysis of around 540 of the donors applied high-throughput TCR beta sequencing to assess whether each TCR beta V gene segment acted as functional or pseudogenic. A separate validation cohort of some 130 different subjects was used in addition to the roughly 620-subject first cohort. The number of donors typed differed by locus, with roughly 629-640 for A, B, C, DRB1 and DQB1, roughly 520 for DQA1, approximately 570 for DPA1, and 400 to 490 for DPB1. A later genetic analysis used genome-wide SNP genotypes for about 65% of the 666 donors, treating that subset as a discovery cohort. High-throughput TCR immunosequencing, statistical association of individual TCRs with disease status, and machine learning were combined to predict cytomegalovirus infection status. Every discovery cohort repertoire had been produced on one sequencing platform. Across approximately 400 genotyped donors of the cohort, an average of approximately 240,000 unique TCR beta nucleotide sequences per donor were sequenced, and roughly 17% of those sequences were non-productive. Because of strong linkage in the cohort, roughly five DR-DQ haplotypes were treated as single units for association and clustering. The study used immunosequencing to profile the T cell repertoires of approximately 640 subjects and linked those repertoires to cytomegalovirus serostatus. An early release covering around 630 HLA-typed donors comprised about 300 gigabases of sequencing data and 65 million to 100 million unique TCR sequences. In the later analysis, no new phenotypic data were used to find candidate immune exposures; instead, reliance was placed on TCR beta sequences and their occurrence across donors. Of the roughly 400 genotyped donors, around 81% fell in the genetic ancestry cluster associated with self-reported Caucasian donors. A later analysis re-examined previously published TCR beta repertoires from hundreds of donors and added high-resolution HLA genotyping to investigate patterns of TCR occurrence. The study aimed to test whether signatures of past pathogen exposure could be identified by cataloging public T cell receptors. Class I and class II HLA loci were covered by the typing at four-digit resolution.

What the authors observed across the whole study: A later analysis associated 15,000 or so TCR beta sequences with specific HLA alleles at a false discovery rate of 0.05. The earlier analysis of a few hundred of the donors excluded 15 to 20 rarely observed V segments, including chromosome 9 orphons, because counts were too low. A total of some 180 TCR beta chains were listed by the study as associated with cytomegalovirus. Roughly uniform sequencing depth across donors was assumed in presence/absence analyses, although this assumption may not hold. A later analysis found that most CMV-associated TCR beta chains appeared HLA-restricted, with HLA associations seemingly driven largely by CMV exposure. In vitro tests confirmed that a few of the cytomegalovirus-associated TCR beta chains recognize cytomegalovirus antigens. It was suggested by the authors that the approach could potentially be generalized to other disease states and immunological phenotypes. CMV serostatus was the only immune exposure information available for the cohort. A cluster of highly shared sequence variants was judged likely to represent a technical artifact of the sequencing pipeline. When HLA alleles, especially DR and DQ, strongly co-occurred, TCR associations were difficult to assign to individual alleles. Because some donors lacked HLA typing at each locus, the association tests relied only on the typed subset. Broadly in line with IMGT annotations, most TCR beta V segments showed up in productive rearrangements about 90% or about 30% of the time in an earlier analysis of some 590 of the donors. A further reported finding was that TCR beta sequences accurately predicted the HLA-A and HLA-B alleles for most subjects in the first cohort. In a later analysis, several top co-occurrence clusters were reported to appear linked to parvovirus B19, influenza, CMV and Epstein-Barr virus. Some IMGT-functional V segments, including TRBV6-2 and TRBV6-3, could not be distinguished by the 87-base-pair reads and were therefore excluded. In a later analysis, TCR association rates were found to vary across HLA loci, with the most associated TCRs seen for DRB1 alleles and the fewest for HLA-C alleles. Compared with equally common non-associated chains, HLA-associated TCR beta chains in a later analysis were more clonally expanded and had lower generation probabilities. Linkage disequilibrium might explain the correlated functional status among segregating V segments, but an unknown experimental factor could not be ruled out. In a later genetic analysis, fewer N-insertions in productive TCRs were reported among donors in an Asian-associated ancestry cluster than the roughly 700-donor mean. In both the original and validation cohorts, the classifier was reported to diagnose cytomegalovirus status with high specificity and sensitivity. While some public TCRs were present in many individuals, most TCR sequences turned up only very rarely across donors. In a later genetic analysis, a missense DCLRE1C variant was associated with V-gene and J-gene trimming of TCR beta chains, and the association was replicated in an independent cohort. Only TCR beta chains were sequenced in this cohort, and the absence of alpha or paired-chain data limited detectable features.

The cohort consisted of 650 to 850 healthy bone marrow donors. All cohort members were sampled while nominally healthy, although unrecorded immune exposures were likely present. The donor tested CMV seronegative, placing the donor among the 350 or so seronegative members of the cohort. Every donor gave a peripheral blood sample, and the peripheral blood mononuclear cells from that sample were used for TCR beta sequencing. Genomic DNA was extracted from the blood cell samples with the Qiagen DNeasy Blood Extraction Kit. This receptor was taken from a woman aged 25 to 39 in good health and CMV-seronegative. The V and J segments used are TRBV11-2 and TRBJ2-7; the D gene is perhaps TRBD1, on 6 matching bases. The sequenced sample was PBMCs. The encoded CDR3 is CASSSGTLNYEQYF. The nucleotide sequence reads TGTGCCAGCAGTTCCGGGACATTGAATTACGAGCAGTACTTC.